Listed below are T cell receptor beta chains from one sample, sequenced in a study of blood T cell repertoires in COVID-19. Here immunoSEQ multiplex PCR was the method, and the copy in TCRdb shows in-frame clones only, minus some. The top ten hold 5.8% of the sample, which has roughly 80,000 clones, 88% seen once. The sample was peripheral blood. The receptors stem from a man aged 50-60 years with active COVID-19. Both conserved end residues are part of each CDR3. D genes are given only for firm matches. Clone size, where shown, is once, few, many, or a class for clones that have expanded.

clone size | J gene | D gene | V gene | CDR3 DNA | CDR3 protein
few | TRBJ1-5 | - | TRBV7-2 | TGTGCCAGCAGTCCACGGGGGGGGGCGAATCAGCCCCAGCATTTT | CASSPRGGANQPQHF
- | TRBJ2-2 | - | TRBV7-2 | TGTGCCAGCAGCTTCGGGACCGGGGAGCTGTTTTTT | CASSFGTGELFF
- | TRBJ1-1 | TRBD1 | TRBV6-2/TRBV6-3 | TGTGCCAGCAGTTACTTACAGGGGGAGTTGAACACTGAAGCTTTCTTT | CASSYLQGELNTEAFF
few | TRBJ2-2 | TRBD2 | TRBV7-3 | TGTGCCAGCAGCCTAACGGGACTAGCGGGAGTTGGCACCGGGGAGCTGTTTTTT | CASSLTGLAGVGTGELFF
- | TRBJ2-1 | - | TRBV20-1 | TGCAGTGCTAGTTGGGGAGTTGGACTACCCCCGGGTTACAATGAGCAGTTCTTC | CSASWGVGLPPGYNEQFF
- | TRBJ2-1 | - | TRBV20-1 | TGCAGTGCTAGACGGGGCAATGAGCAGTTCTTC | CSARRGNEQFF
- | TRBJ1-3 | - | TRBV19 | TGTGCCAGTAGCTCGCAGTCCTCTGGAAACACCATATATTTT | CASSSQSSGNTIYF
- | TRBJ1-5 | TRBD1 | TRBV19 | TGTGCCAGTAGTATGGGACAGGGGTATCAGCCCCAGCATTTT | CASSMGQGYQPQHF
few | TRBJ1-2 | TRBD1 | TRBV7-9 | TGTGCCAGCAGCCTTCAGGGGGAGCAGCTAATCTTC | CASSLQGEQLIF
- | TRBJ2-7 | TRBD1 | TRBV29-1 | TGCAGCGTTCAGGACAGGGGGGGCTCCGGCGAGCAGTACTTC | CSVQDRGGSGEQYF
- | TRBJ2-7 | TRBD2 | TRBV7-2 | TGTGCCAGCAGCAGGACGGGGGGGCCCTACGAGCAGTACTTC | CASSRTGGPYEQYF
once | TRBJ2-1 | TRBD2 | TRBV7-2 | TGTGCCAGCAGCTTCACCGGGACTAGCGTCGACAATGAGCAGTTCTTC | CASSFTGTSVDNEQFF
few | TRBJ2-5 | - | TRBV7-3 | TGTGCCAGCAGCTTAGGTGGGGCGGGGGAGACCCAGTACTTC | CASSLGGAGETQYF
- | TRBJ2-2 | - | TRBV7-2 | TGTGCCAGCAGTTCTTACCCGGGGGCCGGGGAGCTGTTTTTT | CASSSYPGAGELFF
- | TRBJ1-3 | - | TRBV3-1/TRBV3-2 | TGTGCCAGCAGCCAAGTGGGGCCCTCTGGAAACACCATATATTTT | CASSQVGPSGNTIYF
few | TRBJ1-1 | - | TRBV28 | TGTGCCAGCAGTCCTGCTGGGCGGGGGAACACTGAAGCTTTCTTT | CASSPAGRGNTEAFF
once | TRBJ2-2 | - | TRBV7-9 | TGTGCCAGCAGCTCGGACATGAACACCGGGGAGCTGTTTTTT | CASSSDMNTGELFF
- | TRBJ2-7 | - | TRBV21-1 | TGTGCCAGCTTTAAGTCTGGGGAGCGGGAGGACTCCTACGAGCAGTACTTC | CASFKSGEREDSYEQYF
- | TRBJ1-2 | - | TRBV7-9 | TGTGCCAGCAGCGTGTGGGGCCAGGAGAACCATGGTGGCTACACCTTC | CASSVWGQENHGGYTF
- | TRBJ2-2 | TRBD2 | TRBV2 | TGTGCCAGCAGACCAGCGGGGAGGAGGAACACCGGGGAGCTGTTTTTT | CASRPAGRRNTGELFF
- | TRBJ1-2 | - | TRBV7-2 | TGTGCCAGCAGCTCTTCAGGTCCCTATGGCTACACCTTC | CASSSSGPYGYTF
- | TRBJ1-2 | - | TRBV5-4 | TGTGCCAGCAGCTTGGGGGCGTACTATGGCTACACCTTC | CASSLGAYYGYTF
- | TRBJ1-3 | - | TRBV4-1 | TGCGCCAGCAGCCGAGCCGCGGAAGGAAACACCATATATTTT | CASSRAAEGNTIYF
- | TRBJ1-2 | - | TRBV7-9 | TGTGCCAGCAGCCCAGTTCCTGTGGGCACGTCCAGTGGGGGCTACACCTTC | CASSPVPVGTSSGGYTF
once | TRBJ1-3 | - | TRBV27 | TGTGCCAGCAGTTTAAGGCCAGGGGCTGGAAACACCATATATTTT | CASSLRPGAGNTIYF
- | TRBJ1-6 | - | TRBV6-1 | TGTGCCAGCAGTGACACGAGAGGGACTCTCGATTCACCCCTCCACTTT | CASSDTRGTLDSPLHF
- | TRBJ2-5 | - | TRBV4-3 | TGCGCCAGCAGCCAAGGAGGCCCCAGTATTAAAGAGACCCAGTACTTC | CASSQGGPSIKETQYF
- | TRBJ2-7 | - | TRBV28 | TGTGCCAGCAGTTTATTAAAGGGGGAGCAGTACTTC | CASSLLKGEQYF
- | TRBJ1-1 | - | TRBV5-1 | TGCGCCAGCAGCCTGGCAGGCCAAACTGAAGCTTTCTTT | CASSLAGQTEAFF
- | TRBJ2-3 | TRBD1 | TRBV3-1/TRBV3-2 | TGTGCCAGCAGCCACCGCTACAGGGGAAAGAGCACAGATACGCAGTATTTT | CASSHRYRGKSTDTQYF
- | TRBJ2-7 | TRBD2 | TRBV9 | TGTGCCAGCAGCGTAGATGAAGGGCCGGGGGGGTACGAGCAGTACTTC | CASSVDEGPGGYEQYF
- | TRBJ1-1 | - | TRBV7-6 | TGTGCCAGCAGCTTAGGGGAGGCGAACACTGAAGCTTTCTTT | CASSLGEANTEAFF
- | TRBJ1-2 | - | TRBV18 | TGTGCCAGCTCACCACTCGGACAGAACTATGGCTACACCTTC | CASSPLGQNYGYTF
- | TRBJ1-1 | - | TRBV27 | TGTGCCAGCAGTTCTACAGGGATTGGGATGAACACTGAAGCTTTCTTT | CASSSTGIGMNTEAFF
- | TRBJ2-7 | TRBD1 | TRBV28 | TGTGCCAGCAGTCCCCCCGGACAGGGGAGCTCCTACGAGCAGTACTTC | CASSPPGQGSSYEQYF
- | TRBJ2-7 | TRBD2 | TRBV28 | TGTGCCAGCAGGACTAGCGTATCCTACGAGCAGTACTTC | CASRTSVSYEQYF
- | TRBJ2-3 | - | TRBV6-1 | TGTGCCAGCAGTGGAATTCTAGGGGCAGGGGGCACAGATACGCAGTATTTT | CASSGILGAGGTDTQYF
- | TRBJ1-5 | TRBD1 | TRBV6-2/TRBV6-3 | TGTGCCAGCAGTTACTCGACCGGCGCGCGGGGACAGGGATTGAGCAATCAGCCCCAGCATTTT | CASSYSTGARGQGLSNQPQHF
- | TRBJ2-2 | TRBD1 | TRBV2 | TGTGCCAGCGGGGACAGGGGTTTCACCGGGGAGCTGTTTTTT | CASGDRGFTGELFF
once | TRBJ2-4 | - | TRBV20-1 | TGCAGTGCTAGGCGGAACATTCAGTACTTC | CSARRNIQYF
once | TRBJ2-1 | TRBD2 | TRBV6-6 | TGTGCCAGCAGAGGACTAGCGGGAGATTCCTACAATGAGCAGTTCTTC | CASRGLAGDSYNEQFF
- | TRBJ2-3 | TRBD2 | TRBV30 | TGTGCCTGGAGTGCCGGGAGGGCAGGCGCAGATACGCAGTATTTT | CAWSAGRAGADTQYF
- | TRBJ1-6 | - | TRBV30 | TGTGCCTGGAGTGGTGACAGGAATTCACCCCTCCACTTT | CAWSGDRNSPLHF
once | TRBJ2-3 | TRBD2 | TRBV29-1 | TGCAGCCTAAATAGCGGGGGGACCATTGTAGATACGCAGTATTTT | CSLNSGGTIVDTQYF
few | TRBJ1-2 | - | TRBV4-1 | TGCGCCAGCAGCCAAGGGATACAGGGCTATGGCTACACCTTC | CASSQGIQGYGYTF
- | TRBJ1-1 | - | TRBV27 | TGTGCCAGCAGCCCCCTGCCAGGGGACACTGAAGCTTTCTTT | CASSPLPGDTEAFF
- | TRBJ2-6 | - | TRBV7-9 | TGTGCCAGCAGCCATCCCTCTGGGGCCAACGTCCTGACTTTC | CASSHPSGANVLTF
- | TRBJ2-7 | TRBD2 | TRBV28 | TGTGCCAGCAGTTGGAGAACTAGCGGGAATTTAAGGAACGAGCAGTACTTC | CASSWRTSGNLRNEQYF
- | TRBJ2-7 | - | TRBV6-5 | TGTGCCAGCAGTTACTCGACGGGAAGATCCTACGAGCAGTACTTC | CASSYSTGRSYEQYF
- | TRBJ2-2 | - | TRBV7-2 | TGTGCCAGCAGCTTAGTGCAGGGAGGTACCGGGGAGCTGTTTTTT | CASSLVQGGTGELFF
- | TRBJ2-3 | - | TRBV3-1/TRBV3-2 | TGTGCCAGCAGCCACATACGTCGGGGGAGCACAGATACGCAGTATTTT | CASSHIRRGSTDTQYF
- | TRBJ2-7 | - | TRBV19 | TGTGCCAGTAGACCCGGCGGAGGAAATTACTACGAGCAGTACTTC | CASRPGGGNYYEQYF